These 29 T cell receptor beta chains were sequenced from one sample in a study of post-analysis software for immune sequencing data. The study's findings and limits: About 5 TRBV segments were significantly more frequent in patients than in controls. TRBV5-6, TRBV5-1 and TRBV20-1 were among these segments.

TCR beta cDNA libraries included unique molecular identifiers. TCRdb independently ran MiXCR on the PCR reads; one entry per CDR3 protein. The sample yields 250,000 to 300,000 distinct CDR3 sequences, around 34% seen once. Their target antigens are unknown. Sequenced input: blood. These receptors originate from a girl aged 5 to 17 with multiple sclerosis.

This clonotype came up a few times. The chain carries TRBV2 and TRBJ2-2, with D perhaps matching TRBD1 or TRBD2 (6 bases each). The V and J ends lost 8 bases and 3 bases respectively, with 13 bases between them. Germline CDR1 SNHLY, CDR2 FYNNEI. CDR3 length equals 14 residues. CDR3 amino acids: CASGLRGDTGELFF. Here the CDR3 DNA reads TGTGCCAGCGGCCTAAGGGGGGACACCGGGGAGCTGTTTTTT.

The table lists this clonotype with many counts. The chain recombines TRBV6-5 with TRBJ1-2; 8 bases are shared with TRBD1. The CDR3 loop spans 16 amino acids. CDR1 is MNHEY, CDR2 SVGAGI, per germline. The J segment lost 3 bases and the V segment lost 4 bases, leaving 10 bases of the junction unmatched. The CDR3 DNA follows: TGTGCCAGCAGTTCCAGGGGGCCGTCACGCGACTATGGCTACACCTTC. Translating gives CASSSRGPSRDYGYTF.

This chain joins TRBV29-1 and TRBJ2-2; TRBD2 aligns across 8 bases. This CDR3 is 15 amino acids long. The V gene's germline CDR1 is SQVTM and CDR2 ANQGSEA. The trim removed 8 bases at V and 0 bases at J, leaving 8 bases unmatched. The CDR3 bases are TGCAGCATCGAGAGCGGGGGAGCGAACACCGGGGAGCTGTTTTTT. It is translated as CSIESGGANTGELFF.

This clonotype was counted ten times or more. This chain connects TRBV7-9 to TRBJ2-3, with D unresolved. CDR1 is SEHNR and CDR2 is FQNEAQ in the germline V gene (reference sequence). The ends were cut back, 1 base at V and 2 bases at J, with 4 bases in the middle. The CDR3 spans 13 residues. In DNA, the CDR3 is TGTGCCAGCAGCTTAGAAACCACAGATACGCAGTATTTT. As protein: CASSLETTDTQYF.

At least ten counts were recorded for this clonotype. The chain employs TRBV5-1 and TRBJ2-3; 7 bases are shared with TRBD1. This CDR3 has 16 residues. Germline assignment: CDR1 SGHRS and CDR2 YFSETQ. Trimming cost V 5 bases and J 5 bases; bases outside gene matches: 14. The CDR3 nucleotides are TGCGCCAGCAGGATTGAACCCGGGACAGTCCTAGATACGCAGTATTTT. This sequence encodes CASRIEPGTVLDTQYF.

This chain links TRBV10-3 with TRBJ1-4, with D perhaps matching TRBD1 (6 bases). Germline V gives CDR1 ENHRY, CDR2 SYGVKD. V gave up 11 bases and J gave up 4 bases, with 14 bases separating them. This CDR3 is 13 amino acids long. CDR3 protein: CAVNRDINEKLFF. In DNA form, the CDR3 reads TGTGCCGTAAACAGGGATATTAATGAAAAACTGTTTTTT.

In its sample, this clonotype was seen a few times. The chain combines TRBV4-2 with TRBJ2-2; 11 nucleotides match TRBD2. Germline values: CDR1 LGHNA, CDR2 YNFKEQ. With V trimmed by 0 bases and J by 4 bases, 7 bases remained unmatched. This CDR3 is built from 18 residues. The CDR3 sequence: CASSQDRLAGGRTGELFF. The CDR3 DNA follows: TGTGCCAGCAGCCAAGACCGGCTAGCGGGAGGTCGCACCGGGGAGCTGTTTTTT.

This clonotype was seen many times. This chain connects TRBV19 to TRBJ2-3, with TRBD1 as a possible D gene (5 bases). V gave up 6 bases and J gave up 3 bases, with 10 bases separating them. In germline, CDR1 is LNHDA, CDR2 SQIVND (reference sequence). This CDR3 spans 13 amino acids. CDR3 amino acids: CASSGRVTDTQYF. Here the CDR3 DNA reads TGTGCCAGTAGCGGCAGGGTAACAGATACGCAGTATTTT.

The chain uses TRBV4-1 and TRBJ2-3, with TRBD2 matching over 8 bases. CDR1 and CDR2 from the germline V gene are MGHRA and YSYEKL. The V gene end was trimmed by 1 base and the J gene end by 1 base; junction bases not matched to a gene: 4. The CDR3 runs 16 residues. CDR3 nucleotides: TGCGCCAGCAGCCAAGCATCGCGGGGGGGCACAGATACGCAGTATTTT. Translation: CASSQASRGGTDTQYF.

This clonotype was seen ten or more times. The CDR3 protein is CASSITGTGAEKLFF. In DNA form, the CDR3 reads TGTGCCAGTAGTATAACCGGGACAGGGGCTGAAAAACTGTTTTTT. The chain has TRBV19 and TRBJ1-4; 10 positions match TRBD1. CDR1 and CDR2 from the germline V gene are LNHDA and SQIVND (reference sequence). This CDR3 contains 15 residues. V dropped 2 bases and J dropped 7; count of bases not matched to a gene: 4.

The genes are TRBV29-1 and TRBJ1-1; perhaps TRBD1 as D (6 bases). Looked up from germline, CDR1 is SQVTM and CDR2 is ANQGSEA. The CDR3 extends over 14 amino acids. Deletions cut 6 bases from V and 0 bases from J, with 14 bases between. CDR3 region: CSVRRGGLNTEAFF. CDR3 in DNA: TGCAGCGTCCGCAGAGGGGGATTGAACACTGAAGCTTTCTTT. Together with reference TRBV29-1 and TRBJ1-1, the CDR3 gives the full variable domain: SAVISQKPSRDICQRGTSLTIQCQVDSQVTMMFWYRQQPGQSLTLIATANQGSEATYESGFVIDKFPISRPNLTFSTLTVSNMSPEDSSIYLCSVRRGGLNTEAFFGQGTRLTVV.

This clonotype was observed a few times. The J gene is TRBJ1-1, the V gene TRBV24-1; D remains ambiguous. This CDR3 comprises 13 residues. Germline V CDR1 and CDR2: KGHDR, SFDVKD. The V and J ends lost 12 bases and 2 bases respectively, with 15 bases between them. CDR3 in amino acids: CAHPRGGNTEAFF. As DNA, the CDR3 is TGTGCCCACCCTCGGGGAGGAAACACTGAAGCTTTCTTT.

This clonotype was seen repeatedly, ten times or more. The chain is built from TRBV3-1 and TRBJ2-5; the match to TRBD2 covers 13 bases. The CDR3 consists of 16 residues. Looked up from germline, CDR1 is LGHDT and CDR2 is YNNKEL (reference sequence). The junction had 8 bases not matched to a gene; V was cut back by 5 bases and J by 5 bases. This CDR3 is CASSDTSGGVLETQYF. The CDR3 DNA is TGTGCCAGCAGCGATACTAGCGGGGGGGTCCTTGAGACCCAGTACTTC.

As regards this clonotype: A much larger clone differs from this one at a single base, so this may be a read error. This chain joins TRBV20-1 and TRBJ2-7; a weak D match, TRBD2 (5 bases). The CDR3 runs to 14 residues. Germline V gene sequence: CDR1 DFQATT, CDR2 SNEGSKA (reference sequence). The CDR3: CSTRALVTSGEQYF. CDR3 in DNA: TGCAGTACTAGAGCCTTAGTGACATCTGGCGAGCAGTACTTC.

The chain is built from TRBV25-1 and TRBJ1-1; no reliable D call. The CDR3 consists of 14 residues. V lost 6 bases, J lost 4 bases, and 15 bases lay in between. The germline V gene encodes CDR1 MGHDK and CDR2 SYGVNS. CDR3 nucleotide sequence: TGTGCCAGCAGGAGACAACCAGGAGGCACTGAAGCTTTCTTT. Protein product: CASRRQPGGTEAFF.

At least ten counts were recorded for this clonotype. The chain links TRBV7-9 to TRBJ2-6; no reliable D call. The V gene lost 8 bases and the J gene lost 4 bases, with 12 bases spanning the gap. Germline values: CDR1 SEHNR, CDR2 FQNEAQ (reference sequence). The CDR3 has 14 amino acids. DNA of the CDR3: TGTGCCAGCGCGCTCGGGCAAGGGGCCAACGTCCTGACTTTC. Translating gives CASALGQGANVLTF.

This clonotype has a handful of counts. Being one base from a much bigger clone, this may be a read error. The conserved closing phenylalanine or tryptophan is absent in this CDR3, likely reflecting a read error. This chain uses TRBV6-5 with TRBJ1-2; D ambiguous. This CDR3 region has 12 residues. CDR1 and CDR2 (germline): MNHEY, SVGAGI. Trimming removed 6 bases at V and 4 bases at J, with 9 bases between. The CDR3, as DNA: TGTGCCAGCAGCATGGGGTCCTATGGCTACACCTGC. Translating it yields CASSMGSYGYTC.

This clonotype was counted many times. The chain combines TRBV5-4 with TRBJ1-2; no clear D gene. Germline lookup yields CDR1 SGHNT and CDR2 YYREEE (reference sequence). The germline V and J ends were trimmed by 4 bases and 8 bases, with 15 bases remaining between them. The CDR3 has 13 residues. The CDR3 sequence: CASSLTGPAGYTF. The CDR3, as DNA: TGTGCCAGCAGCCTCACTGGGCCCGCAGGCTACACCTTC.

The chain uses TRBV6-1 and TRBJ1-2; D is undetermined. V lost 4 bases, J lost 0 bases, and 12 bases lay in between. Per germline, CDR1 MNHNS and CDR2 SASEGT. The CDR3 is made up of 15 amino acids. The CDR3 protein is CASSVRPGANYGYTF. The CDR3 DNA follows: TGTGCCAGCAGTGTGCGACCTGGGGCTAACTATGGCTACACCTTC.

This clonotype was seen once. The chain has TRBV5-1 and TRBJ2-1; unclear D gene. The V gene lost 3 bases and the J gene lost 8 bases, with 6 bases spanning the gap. Germline CDR1 and CDR2: SGHRS and YFSETQ. The CDR3 covers 11 residues. CDR3 bases: TGCGCCAGCAGCTCTGGGGATGAGCAGTTCTTC. Translation: CASSSGDEQFF.

Worth noting for this clonotype: This sequence may be a read error, since a much larger clone differs from it by one base. V is TRBV5-5 and J is TRBJ1-1, with TRBD1 matching 9 bases. CDR1 and CDR2 from the germline V gene are SGHKS and YYEKEE (reference sequence). V shed 4 bases, J shed 4 bases, and the junction held 5 bases outside the gene matches. This CDR3 contains 14 residues. The CDR3 sequence is CASSGGTGRTEAFF. DNA for the CDR3: TGTGCCAGCAGCGGGGGGACAGGGCGCACTGAAGCTTTCTTT.

This clonotype was counted ten times or more. Its ends do not fully match the called genes, so a read error is possible. This chain links TRBV12-3 or TRBV12-4 with TRBJ2-3, with D possibly TRBD2 on 5 matching bases. CDR3 length: 14 residues. Here the CDR3 reads CASTLRPARATQYF. The CDR3 bases are TGTGCCAGCACTTTAAGACCAGCGAGGGCTACGCAGTATTTT.

The sample holds many counts of this clonotype. The V and J genes are TRBV27 and TRBJ2-1; TRBD1 matches 12 bases. The length of the CDR3 is 15 residues. From germline, CDR1 is MNHEY and CDR2 SMNVEV (reference sequence). Trimming took 3 bases from V and 9 from J; bases not matched to a gene: 6. The CDR3 DNA is TGTGCCAGCAGTTTGGAGGGACAGGGGGCAGGTGAGCAGTTCTTC. It yields the protein CASSLEGQGAGEQFF.

This clonotype was picked up a small number of times. The gene calls are TRBV28 and TRBJ2-7; a weak D match, TRBD2 (7 bases). Trimming cost V 4 bases and J 3 bases, with 10 bases left between them. The CDR3 extends over 13 amino acids. CDR1 and CDR2 from the germline V gene are MDHEN and SYDVKM. The CDR3: CASSSGGYYEQYF. The CDR3 coding sequence is TGTGCCAGCAGTTCGGGGGGCTACTACGAGCAGTACTTC.

About this clonotype itself: A much larger clone sits a single nucleotide away, making a read error possible. The chain uses TRBV29-1 and TRBJ2-1; 10 positions agree with TRBD1. Germline loops: CDR1 SQVTM, CDR2 ANQGSEA. This CDR3 is 14 amino acids long. J was trimmed by 6 bases and V by 3 bases; bases with no gene match: 5. The CDR3 loop reads CSVEGQGRFNEQFF. The DNA for the CDR3 is TGCAGCGTTGAGGGACAGGGGAGATTCAATGAGCAGTTCTTC.

V and J are TRBV5-6 and TRBJ2-1; no reliable D call. From germline, CDR1 is SGHDT and CDR2 YYEEEE. V was cut by 4 bases and J by 6 bases, with 11 bases left in between. The CDR3 is 13 amino acids. DNA of the CDR3: TGTGCCAGCAGCCCGGACCTCAGCAATGAGCAGTTCTTC. Translating it yields CASSPDLSNEQFF.

This clonotype was seen many times. V usage is TRBV7-9 and J usage is TRBJ2-3; no reliable D call. V shed 5 bases and J shed 0 bases, with 21 bases lying between them. Germline-derived CDR1 and CDR2 are SEHNR and FQNEAQ (reference sequence). This CDR3 is built from 18 residues. This CDR3 reads CASSQTIHLALSTDTQYF. Here the CDR3 DNA reads TGTGCCAGCAGCCAGACGATTCACTTGGCCCTTAGCACAGATACGCAGTATTTT. The full variable domain, with the rest looked up from reference TRBV7-9 and TRBJ2-3, is DTGVSQNPRHKITKRGQNVTFRCDPISEHNRLYWYRQTLGQGPEFLTYFQNEAQLEKSRLLSDRFSAERPKGSFSTLEIQRTEQGDSAMYLCASSQTIHLALSTDTQYFGPGTRLTVL.

This clonotype was seen repeatedly, ten times or more. The genes are TRBV29-1 and TRBJ1-4; no clear D gene. The CDR3 runs 11 residues. The ends were cut back, 2 bases at V and 7 bases at J, with 5 bases in the middle. Germline CDR1 SQVTM, CDR2 ANQGSEA. The CDR3 sequence is CSVETGEKLFF. The CDR3 DNA reads TGCAGCGTTGAAACCGGTGAAAAACTGTTTTTT.

The CDR3 reads CASSQEPRVGNSPLHF. The DNA of the CDR3 is TGCGCCAGCAGCCAAGAGCCCAGGGTGGGGAATTCACCCCTCCACTTT. V is TRBV4-1 and J is TRBJ1-6; D may be TRBD1 (5 bases). Trimming removed 0 bases at V and 7 bases at J, with 13 bases between. Germline V CDR1 and CDR2: MGHRA, YSYEKL. The CDR3 is 16 residues long.